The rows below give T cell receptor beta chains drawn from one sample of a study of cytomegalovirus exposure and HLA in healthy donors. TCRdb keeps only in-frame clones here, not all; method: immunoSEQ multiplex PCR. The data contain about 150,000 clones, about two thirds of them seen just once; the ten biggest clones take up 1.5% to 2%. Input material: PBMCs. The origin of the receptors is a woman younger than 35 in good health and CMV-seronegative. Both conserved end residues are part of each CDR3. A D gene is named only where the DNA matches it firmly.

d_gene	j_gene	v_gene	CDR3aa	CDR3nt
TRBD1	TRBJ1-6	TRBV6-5	CASSRDRKNSPLHF	TGTGCCAGCAGCAGGGACAGGAAGAATTCACCCCTCCACTTT
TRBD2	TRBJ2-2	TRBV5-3	CARSCGLAGALNTGELFF	TGTGCCAGAAGCTGTGGACTAGCGGGGGCTTTGAACACCGGGGAGCTGTTTTTT
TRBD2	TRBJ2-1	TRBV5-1	CASSWGSGRARSYNEQFF	TGCGCCAGCAGCTGGGGTAGCGGGAGGGCCAGGTCCTACAATGAGCAGTTCTTC
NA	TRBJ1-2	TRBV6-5	CASSYSTGISGYTF	TGTGCCAGCAGTTACTCGACAGGAATATCTGGCTACACCTTC
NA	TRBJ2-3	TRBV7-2	CASRRGTDTQYF	TGTGCCAGCAGACGCGGAACGGATACGCAGTATTTT
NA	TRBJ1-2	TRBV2	CASNSGLYGYTF	TGTGCCAGCAACTCAGGCCTCTATGGCTACACCTTC
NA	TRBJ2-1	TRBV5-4	CASSLEQNNEQFF	TGTGCCAGCAGCTTAGAGCAAAACAATGAGCAGTTCTTC
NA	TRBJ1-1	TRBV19	CASSSRGGNTEAFF	TGTGCCAGTAGTTCCCGCGGGGGGAACACTGAAGCTTTCTTT
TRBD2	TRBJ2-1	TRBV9	CASSVGLAGGPFEQFF	TGTGCCAGCAGCGTAGGGCTAGCGGGAGGGCCATTTGAGCAGTTCTTC
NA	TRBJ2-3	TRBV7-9	CASSLVSGHRDTDTQYF	TGTGCCAGCAGCTTAGTGAGTGGACACCGTGACACAGATACGCAGTATTTT